Listed below are T cell receptor beta chains from one sample, sequenced in a study of OX40 agonist ivuxolimab in advanced cancers. Only in-frame clones appear in the TCRdb table, and some are missing; sequencing was by immunoSEQ multiplex PCR. The sample yields around 27,000 clones, 90% seen once. Sequences were derived from CD4+ or CD8+ T cells sorted from blood, sampled in a trial of the OX40 agonist ivuxolimab. Source of these receptors: an adult with an advanced solid tumor such as melanoma, head and neck, liver or kidney cancer. The CDR3 runs from the conserved cysteine through the conserved F or W. D genes are given only for firm matches. The listing skips clone size in some rows; elsewhere it reads once, few, many or a size class.

TRBJ1-1	NA	NA	TRBV7-8	TGTGCCAGCAGCCTAAATCCGGTCGGGGTGGGGGTGAACACTGAAGCTTTCTTT	CASSLNPVGVGVNTEAFF
TRBJ2-3	NA	NA	TRBV14	TGTGCCAGCAGCCAAGAATTTTGGCTAGGGAGCACAGATACGCAGTATTTT	CASSQEFWLGSTDTQYF
TRBJ1-1	NA	NA	TRBV11-2	TGTGCCAGCAGCTTAGGGGCTAGTGGAAACACTGAAGCTTTCTTT	CASSLGASGNTEAFF
TRBJ1-2	NA	TRBD1	TRBV7-9	TGTGCCAGCAGCTGGGGGGACAGGGGGTATGGCTACACCTTC	CASSWGDRGYGYTF
TRBJ2-5	NA	TRBD1	TRBV19	TGTGCCAGTAGTACACCAAGGACAGGGATGTTGGAGACCCAGTACTTC	CASSTPRTGMLETQYF
TRBJ2-3	NA	TRBD2	TRBV29-1	TGCAGCGCTCGGGCTAGCGGGACCCCTCCGGCAGATACGCAGTATTTT	CSARASGTPPADTQYF
TRBJ2-5	once	NA	TRBV5-1	TGCGCCAGCAGCTTGGTAGGAGGGGACCAGTACTTC	CASSLVGGDQYF
TRBJ2-1	NA	TRBD2	TRBV9	TGTGCCAGCAGGGCCGGACTAGCGGGAGGCCGCGAGCAGTTCTTC	CASRAGLAGGREQFF
TRBJ2-1	NA	TRBD2	TRBV28	TGTGCCAGCAGTTTAGGCTCCTTTAGCGGGAGGTCCCGGTACAATGAGCAGTTCTTC	CASSLGSFSGRSRYNEQFF
TRBJ2-7	NA	NA	TRBV4-3	TGCGCCAGCAGCCAAGATCGAATGGGCCCCGAGCAGTACTTC	CASSQDRMGPEQYF
TRBJ2-7	NA	TRBD2	TRBV12-5	TGTGCTAGTGGTTTAAGCGGGAGGGTCTACGAGCAGTACTTC	CASGLSGRVYEQYF
TRBJ1-1	NA	NA	TRBV5-1	TGCGCCAGCAGCTTCGCGACTACAGGTTCAGCTTTCTTT	CASSFATTGSAFF
TRBJ2-1	NA	NA	TRBV6-5	TGTGCCAGCAGTTCACAGTTCTTC	CASSSQFF
TRBJ1-4	NA	NA	TRBV7-9	TGTGCCAGCAGCCTACCCAGGGGCGCAGTGCGTGAAAAACTGTTTTTT	CASSLPRGAVREKLFF
TRBJ2-2	NA	NA	TRBV7-9	TGTGCCAGCAGCCCGAGGCCCGGGGAGCTGTTTTTT	CASSPRPGELFF
TRBJ1-5	NA	NA	TRBV7-8	TGTGCCAGCAGCTTAGGCGGATTCGGGAGCAATCAGCCCCAGCATTTT	CASSLGGFGSNQPQHF
TRBJ1-1	NA	NA	TRBV5-1	TGCGCCAGCAGCTTGAGTCTCCAGGGTAACACTGAAGCTTTCTTT	CASSLSLQGNTEAFF
TRBJ1-6	NA	NA	TRBV10-2	TGCGCCAGCAGTGTAAACGATAATTCACCCCTCCACTTT	CASSVNDNSPLHF
TRBJ1-3	NA	TRBD1	TRBV27	TGTGCCAGCAGTCCAGACAGGGGCTCTGGAAACACCATATATTTT	CASSPDRGSGNTIYF
TRBJ2-7	NA	NA	TRBV29-1	TGCAGCGTTGAAGGTGGGGAGAGGGGACAATCCTACGAGCAGTACTTC	CSVEGGERGQSYEQYF
TRBJ2-3	NA	NA	TRBV7-6	TGTGCCAGCAGCCGCGGGGCGGGCACAGATACGCAGTATTTT	CASSRGAGTDTQYF
TRBJ2-7	NA	NA	TRBV11-2	TGTGCCAGCAGCCCTACCGGAACCTACGAGCAGTACTTC	CASSPTGTYEQYF
TRBJ1-2	NA	NA	TRBV7-8	TGTGCCAGCAGCCAAGACCCCAACTATGGCTACACCTTC	CASSQDPNYGYTF
TRBJ2-7	NA	NA	TRBV5-6	TGTGCCAGCAGCCCGGACCGCTACGAGCAGTACTTC	CASSPDRYEQYF
TRBJ2-1	NA	NA	TRBV11-3	TGTGCCAGCAGCTTTGGGTCTGGGGACAATGAGCAGTTCTTC	CASSFGSGDNEQFF
TRBJ2-1	NA	TRBD2	TRBV2	TGTGCCAGCAAGGACCCAGTAGCGGGCCAATCCTACAATGAGCAGTTCTTC	CASKDPVAGQSYNEQFF
TRBJ1-2	NA	NA	TRBV15	TGTGCCACCAGCAGAGGTGTTGGCCCTTACTATGGCTACACCTTC	CATSRGVGPYYGYTF